This T cell receptor (beta chain) was observed in a study of OX40 agonist ivuxolimab in advanced cancers. As for the study more broadly: Ivuxolimab was an agonistic, fully human IgG2 monoclonal antibody directed against OX40 (CD134), a costimulatory receptor. Intravenous ivuxolimab was administered to patients every 2 weeks at six dose levels: 0.01, 0.1, 0.3, 1.5, 3 and 10 mg/kg. Among the 50 to 55 dose-escalation patients, approximately 20 had hepatocellular carcinoma, approximately 15 melanoma, 9 renal cell carcinoma and 9 head and neck cancer. A male proportion of 82.7% and a mean age of around 60 years, ranging from about 20 to 80, were recorded for the dose-escalation cohort. Patients were allowed to have had prior anti-PD-1, anti-PD-L1 or anti-CTLA-4 therapy, and roughly 40% of the dose-escalation patients had previously received checkpoint inhibitors. Three dose-escalation patients achieved partial responses, one with hepatocellular carcinoma and two with cutaneous melanoma. Peripheral TCRbeta sequencing aimed to test whether ivuxolimab altered TCR sequence diversity and caused clonal T-cell expansion. The paper describes the monotherapy dose-escalation part (N = 52 patients) of the phase I trial of ivuxolimab.

The cysteine opens and the phenylalanine closes a CDR3 of 13 amino acids. The sequence is cut down to CDR3 DNA, 39 bases in frame from base 1. V lost 4 bases and J lost 5 bases; the stretch between them is 9 bases long. CDR1 and CDR2 (SGHTA, FQGTGA) derive from the germline V gene. To sequence the TCRbeta CDR3 region, genomic DNA was isolated from the sorted cells. The immunoSEQ Assay was used for sequencing of TCRbeta CDR3 regions. Drawn from immuneACCESS, this table holds only the in-frame rearrangements with V and J called that TCRdb kept. Clones are partly lost; checked studies trace under half to an unresolved V gene and leave the rest unexplained. The sample table shows tens of thousands of clones, and 85% to 90% are seen once. The top ten clonotypes cover roughly 4.8% of the sample. Results the study describes overall, beyond this receptor: Antigen specificity was not determined for the clonally expanded peripheral T cells. In the 0.1-3.0 mg/kg groups, partial responders had among the lowest normalized peripheral clonal expansion, particularly in CD8+ T cells. Low levels of normalized T-cell clonal expansion were also seen in some nonresponding patients. After ivuxolimab, expanded clones were on average more numerous among CD8+ T cells than among CD4+ T cells. At doses of 0.1 to 3.0 mg/kg, clonal expansion of both CD4+ and CD8+ blood T cells was observed from baseline to week 6.

Details on this clone: Its antigen remains undetermined. Base qualities were left out, and no much larger clone turns up one base away.

Patients with autoimmune disease history or receiving systemic immunosuppression were excluded from the trial. Peripheral blood for TCR sequencing was collected from all dose cohorts at baseline, on cycle 4 day 1, and on cycle 7 day 1. Samples were obtained from an open-label, multicenter, first-in-human phase I dose-escalation trial of ivuxolimab. Adults with locally advanced or metastatic melanoma, renal cell carcinoma, hepatocellular carcinoma or head and neck squamous cell carcinoma were enrolled in the trial. Before TCR sequencing, CD4+ T cells and CD8+ T cells from peripheral blood were sorted into separate populations.

Specimen: CD4+ or CD8+ T cells sorted from blood, collected in a trial of the OX40 agonist ivuxolimab. This TCR came from an adult with an advanced solid tumor such as melanoma, head and neck, liver or kidney cancer. The sequence is built from TRBV7-3 and TRBJ2-1; perhaps TRBD2 is the D gene, with 6 bases matching. Here is the DNA: TGTGCCAGCAGCTGGGGACTCGACAATGAGCAGTTCTTC. It encodes CASSWGLDNEQFF.